This passage covers 32 T cell receptor beta chains from one sample sequenced in a study of Graves' ophthalmopathy and Graves' hyperthyroidism. Using RNA transcripts, the TCR beta CDR3 regions were amplified. HTBI-primed RT-PCR formed the first round, and a multiplex PCR formed the second. TCRdb re-called the multiplex PCR reads through MiXCR, storing one row per CDR3 protein. Here the sample spans 1 million to 1.3 million distinct CDR3 sequences, less than 45% being singletons. The sequencing input was peripheral blood or thyroid tissue (not recorded which). Receptors originate from an adult man with Graves' hyperthyroidism.

V usage is TRBV2 and J usage is TRBJ2-2; 10 bases match TRBD2. The CDR3 is 15 residues long. Per germline, CDR1 SNHLY and CDR2 FYNNEI. After removal of 6 bases from V and 6 bases from J, the junction contained 7 bases not matched to a gene. The CDR3 region is CASSGSGRAAGELFF. DNA of the CDR3: TGTGCCAGCAGCGGCAGCGGGAGGGCCGCCGGGGAGCTGTTTTTT.

The chain couples TRBV7-3 to TRBJ1-2; no definite D call. This CDR3 region has 19 residues. The V gene lost 4 bases and the J gene lost 1 base, with 25 bases spanning the gap. CDR1 is SGHTA, CDR2 FQGTGA, per germline. The DNA of the CDR3 is TGTGCCAGCAGCTCCAGCGGGGTGTTGGTTAGGCCGCATAACTATGGCTACACCTTC. Encoded protein: CASSSSGVLVRPHNYGYTF.

This clonotype occurred a few times. The V and J genes are TRBV29-1 and TRBJ1-1; D perhaps matches TRBD1 (5 bases). Per the germline V gene, CDR1 is SQVTM and CDR2 is ANQGSEA. V was cut by 7 bases and J by 4 bases, with 13 bases left in between. This CDR3 comprises 12 residues. In DNA form, the CDR3 reads TGCAGCGGCGCAGGGACGAGCACTGAAGCTTTCTTT. It is translated as CSGAGTSTEAFF.

This clonotype occurred a few times. The V call is TRBV20-1, the J call TRBJ1-4; D might be TRBD1 (5 bases). Germline CDR1 reads DFQATT; CDR2 reads SNEGSKA (reference sequence). This CDR3 region has 14 residues. V was shortened by 0 bases and J by 8 bases, with 13 bases between the two germline ends. The CDR3 spells CSARDFSGLEKLFF. The DNA of the CDR3 is TGCAGTGCTAGAGATTTTTCAGGGTTGGAAAAACTGTTTTTT.

This clonotype was seen at least ten times. The V call is TRBV20-1, the J call TRBJ2-7; perhaps D is TRBD1 or TRBD2 (5 bases each). The germline CDR1 and CDR2 sequences are DFQATT and SNEGSKA (reference sequence). This CDR3 comprises 14 residues. V shed 5 bases and J shed 0 bases, with 14 bases lying between them. CDR3 protein: CSASAGTVSYEQYF. CDR3 bases: TGCAGTGCTTCTGCCGGGACGGTCTCCTACGAGCAGTACTTC.

This clonotype was counted at least ten times. The V call is TRBV19, the J call TRBJ2-2, with 9 bases identical to TRBD1. Unmatched junction bases numbered 5, after V lost 8 bases and J lost 4 bases. Germline CDR1 LNHDA, CDR2 SQIVND (reference sequence). The CDR3 consists of 14 residues. As DNA, the CDR3 is TGTGCCAGTGGACAGGGGAGGGGCACCGGGGAGCTGTTTTTT. Translated, it gives CASGQGRGTGELFF. Together with reference TRBV19 and TRBJ2-2, the CDR3 gives the full variable domain: DGGITQSPKYLFRKEGQNVTLSCEQNLNHDAMYWYRQDPGQGLRLIYYSQIVNDFQKGDIAEGYSVSREKKESFPLTVTSAQKNPTAFYLCASGQGRGTGELFFGEGSRLTVL.

This chain uses TRBV27 with TRBJ2-7, with D unresolved. Trimming removed 2 bases from V and 3 bases from J, with 11 bases in between. The CDR3 length is 14 residues. Germline V gene sequence: CDR1 MNHEY, CDR2 SMNVEV (reference sequence). Here the CDR3 DNA reads TGTGCCAGCAGTTTAAGAGCCACATACTACGAGCAGTACTTC. This codes for CASSLRATYYEQYF.

To note about this clonotype: A much more abundant neighbour one base away suggests this may be a read error. The chain has TRBV2 and TRBJ2-7; tentative D call: TRBD1 (6 bases). The CDR3 has 15 amino acids. From germline, CDR1 is SNHLY and CDR2 FYNNEI. Trimming cost V 7 bases and J 2 bases, with 18 bases left between them. The CDR3 coding sequence is TGTGCCAGCACCGTTACGGACAGAGCTACCTACGAGCAGTACTTC. Its translation is CASTVTDRATYEQYF.

The V and J genes are TRBV2 and TRBJ1-1, with 8 bases matching TRBD1. The germline gives CDR1 SNHLY, CDR2 FYNNEI. V dropped 8 bases and J dropped 7; count of bases not matched to a gene: 12. The CDR3 length is 14 residues. CDR3 protein: CASRDIQGAGEAFF. The DNA of the CDR3 is TGTGCCAGCCGCGACATTCAGGGGGCTGGTGAAGCTTTCTTT. The full variable domain, in which reference TRBV2 and TRBJ1-1 provide the parts outside the CDR3, is EPEVTQTPSHQVTQMGQEVILRCVPISNHLYFYWYRQILGQKVEFLVSFYNNEISEKSEIFDDQFSVERPDGSNFTLKIRSTKLEDSAMYFCASRDIQGAGEAFFGQGTRLTVV.

This clonotype was recorded at least ten times. The chain carries TRBV20-1 and TRBJ2-7, with 12 bases aligning to TRBD1. Germline V lookup: CDR1 DFQATT, CDR2 SNEGSKA (reference sequence). This CDR3 contains 15 residues. The V gene end was trimmed by 5 bases and the J gene end by 4 bases; junction bases not matched to a gene: 9. The CDR3 DNA reads as TGCAGTGCTCAGATCCGGGACAGGGGGCCTTACGAGCAGTACTTC. Translating gives CSAQIRDRGPYEQYF.

This clonotype was picked up a small number of times. DNA for the CDR3: TGTGCCAGCATCCCAGGGGTTAATGAAAAACTGTTTTTT. Protein sequence: CASIPGVNEKLFF. The chain couples TRBV5-8 to TRBJ1-4; possibly TRBD1 for D (6 bases). Germline V gene sequence: CDR1 SGHTS, CDR2 YDEGEE. V was trimmed by 6 bases and J by 4 bases, leaving 10 bases between them. The CDR3 loop spans 13 amino acids.

This clonotype showed up many times. This sequence joins TRBV10-2 and TRBJ1-6, with D maybe TRBD1 (6 bases). Germline assignment: CDR1 WSHSY and CDR2 SAAADI. Trimming took off 6 bases at V and 6 bases at J, with 21 bases between the two ends. The CDR3 totals 17 residues. Here the CDR3 DNA reads TGCGCCAGCAGACCCTCAAGTGCGGACAGCCTTAATTCACCCCTCCACTTT. It encodes CASRPSSADSLNSPLHF.

V gene TRBV29-1 combines with J gene TRBJ1-5; no clear D gene. CDR1 and CDR2 (germline): SQVTM, ANQGSEA. The V end lost 5 bases, the J end lost 2 bases, and 10 bases lay between the germline ends. The CDR3 is 13 residues long. In DNA form, the CDR3 reads TGCAGCGTTATAGTGTCAGGCAATCAGCCCCAGCATTTT. This sequence encodes CSVIVSGNQPQHF.

This clonotype was counted ten times or more. The V call is TRBV6-6, the J call TRBJ1-4; D unresolved. The CDR3 runs to 14 residues. The germline CDR1 and CDR2 sequences are MNHNY and SVGAGI (reference sequence). Deletions cut 2 bases from V and 7 bases from J, with 11 bases between. The CDR3 protein is CASSYDPFTEKLFF. In DNA form, the CDR3 reads TGTGCCAGCAGTTACGACCCATTCACTGAAAAACTGTTTTTT.

The chain recombines TRBV7-9 with TRBJ1-2; D is uncertain. The CDR3 has 15 amino acids. With 6 bases removed from V and 5 bases from J, the gap between germline ends came to 19 bases. Looked up from germline, CDR1 is SEHNR and CDR2 is FQNEAQ (reference sequence). The CDR3 region is CASSFTGSTKYGYTF. The CDR3 bases are TGTGCCAGCAGTTTCACCGGGAGTACCAAATATGGCTACACCTTC.

There are many counts of this clonotype. The rearrangement links TRBV7-2 to TRBJ2-7, with D perhaps matching TRBD1 or TRBD2 (5 bases each). From germline, CDR1 is SGHTA and CDR2 FQGNSA. The CDR3 has 16 amino acids. V was shortened by 0 bases and J by 6 bases, with 18 bases between the two germline ends. CDR3: CASSLAGGTGASEQYF. As DNA, the CDR3 is TGTGCCAGCAGCTTAGCGGGCGGCACCGGGGCGAGCGAGCAGTACTTC.

The rearrangement links TRBV6-5 to TRBJ2-5; TRBD1 might be the D (5 bases). CDR3 size: 13 residues. Germline CDR1 reads MNHEY; CDR2 reads SVGAGI. V dropped 5 bases and J dropped 7 bases, with 14 bases sitting between them. The CDR3 region is CASSDAGSGTQYF. The CDR3 nucleotides are TGTGCCAGCAGTGACGCAGGGTCTGGGACCCAGTACTTC.

This clonotype was found many times. The V and J genes are TRBV24-1 and TRBJ1-3; no clear D. This CDR3 has 15 residues. V lost 7 bases, J lost 0 bases, and 12 bases lay in between. Germline lookup yields CDR1 KGHDR and CDR2 SFDVKD. Here the CDR3 DNA reads TGTGCCACCAGCCCCTCACGGAACTCTGGAAACACCATATATTTT. It specifies CATSPSRNSGNTIYF.

This clonotype has at least ten counts. This rearrangement joins TRBV15 to TRBJ2-7; D is unresolved. The germline V and J ends were trimmed by 0 bases and 2 bases, with 11 bases remaining between them. This CDR3 is 15 amino acids long. Germline CDR1 reads LNHNV; CDR2 reads YYDKDF (reference sequence). DNA for the CDR3: TGTGCCACCAGCAGAGAATCGTCTGCAACCTACGAGCAGTACTTC. Its protein is CATSRESSATYEQYF.

Only a few counts were recorded for this clonotype. This rearrangement joins TRBV20-1 to TRBJ2-2, with a weak D call TRBD1 (5 bases). CDR1 DFQATT and CDR2 SNEGSKA come from the germline V gene (reference sequence). Trimming shortened V by 1 base and J by 1 base, and 13 bases separated the two germline ends. The CDR3 extends over 16 amino acids. In nucleotides, the CDR3 is TGCAGTGCTAGAGCCCCGGCAGGGCAGAACACCGGGGAGCTGTTTTTT. Protein sequence: CSARAPAGQNTGELFF.

This clonotype was found many times. The V and J genes are TRBV24-1 and TRBJ2-2; TRBD1 or TRBD2 may be the D gene (6 bases each). The CDR3 sequence is 15 residues long. Germline assignment: CDR1 KGHDR and CDR2 SFDVKD. The V end lost 0 bases, the J end lost 10 bases, and 14 bases lay between the germline ends. In nucleotides, the CDR3 is TGTGCCACCAGTGATTTGAACCGGGGGCGCGTGGAGCTGTTTTTT. It codes for CATSDLNRGRVELFF.

This clonotype was seen ten or more times. CDR3 amino acids: CASSLARGPDQPQHF. The CDR3 region has the DNA TGTGCCAGCAGCTTAGCGCGGGGTCCGGATCAGCCCCAGCATTTT. This chain links TRBV7-2 with TRBJ1-5; no clear D. CDR1 SGHTA and CDR2 FQGNSA come from the germline V gene. V lost 0 bases and J 5 bases, leaving 11 bases between the germline ends. The CDR3 is made up of 15 amino acids.

The chain carries TRBV10-3 and TRBJ1-1, with D unresolved. V lost 10 bases to trimming and J lost 3 bases, with 24 bases between them. Germline V gene lookup returns CDR1 ENHRY and CDR2 SYGVKD. This CDR3 comprises 16 residues. The CDR3 coding sequence is TGTGCCAGCCTAGCGGCGGGTGGCACCGGGGACACTGAAGCTTTCTTT. This codes for CASLAAGGTGDTEAFF.

Of note for this clonotype: This clone may be a read error of a much larger clone one base away. J is TRBJ2-2 and V is TRBV9, with D perhaps being TRBD1 or TRBD2 (5 bases each). Trimming pared 5 bases from V and 7 bases from J, leaving 18 bases between. The CDR3 contains 15 residues. The germline V gene encodes CDR1 SGDLS and CDR2 YYNGEE. DNA of the CDR3: TGTGCCAGCAGTGCGGCCGGGGCGCAGGGCGGGGAGCTGTTTTTT. Translation: CASSAAGAQGGELFF.

This chain links TRBV7-8 with TRBJ1-4; D gene ambiguous. With the DNA end fitting TRBJ2-3 better, the J assignment may be wrong. Germline V gene sequence: CDR1 SGHVS, CDR2 FQNEAQ. There are 14 residues in the CDR3. CDR3 residues: CASSLDSGTDTQYF. CDR3 coding DNA: TGTGCCAGCAGCTTAGACAGTGGCACAGATACGCAGTATTTT.

This clonotype was seen a few times. The DNA of the CDR3 is TGTGCCAGCGGTGACAACCGTAGAACTAATGAAAAACTGTTTTTT. Its translation: CASGDNRRTNEKLFF. The chain employs TRBV18 and TRBJ1-4; no reliable D call. Germline V gene lookup returns CDR1 KGHSH and CDR2 LQKENI. The CDR3 sequence is 15 residues long. Trimming took off 8 bases at V and 1 base at J, with 14 bases between the two ends.

The DNA for the CDR3 is TGCAGTGCTAGTAATCCGGTGGGCGGGACCCAGTACTTC. This sequence encodes CSASNPVGGTQYF. The chain uses TRBV20-1 and TRBJ2-5; no reliable D call. Trimming removed 3 bases from V and 7 bases from J, with 15 bases in between. Germline values: CDR1 DFQATT, CDR2 SNEGSKA (reference sequence). This CDR3 has 13 residues.

The sample holds many counts of this clonotype. This chain links TRBV6-5 with TRBJ1-2; unclear D gene. CDR1 is MNHEY and CDR2 is SVGAGI in the germline V gene. This CDR3 is built from 13 residues. The V end lost 6 bases, the J end lost 2 bases, and 10 bases lay between the germline ends. The CDR3 region is CASRLGLNYGYTF. CDR3 nucleotide sequence: TGTGCCAGCAGATTAGGACTGAACTATGGCTACACCTTC.

This clonotype was detected a few times. J is TRBJ2-5 and V is TRBV20-1; TRBD1 matches 9 bases. CDR1 is DFQATT, CDR2 SNEGSKA, per germline (reference sequence). V dropped 5 bases and J dropped 5; count of bases not matched to a gene: 12. The CDR3 loop spans 15 amino acids. The chain's CDR3 is CSAHRGDRALETQYF. The CDR3 DNA reads TGCAGTGCTCATCGCGGGGACAGGGCATTGGAGACCCAGTACTTC.

This clonotype was counted many times. The chain combines TRBV7-8 with TRBJ1-3; D ambiguous. The CDR3 is made up of 16 amino acids. The V and J ends lost 1 base and 0 bases respectively, with 10 bases between them. Germline CDR1 is SGHVS and CDR2 is FQNEAQ. CDR3 residues: CASSLVASTSGNTIYF. The CDR3 DNA reads TGTGCCAGCAGCTTAGTCGCGAGCACCTCTGGAAACACCATATATTTT.

This clonotype was counted ten times or more. The chain joins TRBV20-1 to TRBJ2-7; D ambiguous. V was pared by 5 bases and J by 2 bases, with 13 bases between. The CDR3 sequence is 13 residues long. Germline V gene data show CDR1 as DFQATT and CDR2 as SNEGSKA (reference sequence). As DNA, the CDR3 is TGCAGTGCTGGACGCGCGGATACCTACGAGCAGTACTTC. Its protein is CSAGRADTYEQYF.

The J gene is TRBJ1-1, the V gene TRBV30; D is undetermined. Trimming removed 4 bases from V and 0 bases from J, with 15 bases in between. The CDR3 spans 15 residues. In germline, CDR1 is GTSNPN, CDR2 SVGIG (reference sequence). The CDR3 DNA follows: TGTGCCTGGAACGATGGATGGACGGTGAACACTGAAGCTTTCTTT. Translated: CAWNDGWTVNTEAFF.